These T cell receptor beta chains were read from a single sample in a study of early T cells in non-severe SARS-CoV-2 infection. TCRdb re-called the 5' RACE reads with MiXCR, one entry per CDR3 protein. The sample includes some 39,000 distinct CDR3 sequences, 4% of them seen just once. The source material was whole blood. All receptors derive from an adult who was a healthcare worker with PCR-confirmed SARS-CoV-2 infection or an uninfected control (not recorded which). The CDR3 runs from the conserved cysteine through the conserved F or W. A D gene is named only where the DNA matches it firmly. Expanded clones get a size class; other rows say once, few or many, or leave the size out.

v_gene	j_gene	d_gene	abundance	CDR3nt	CDR3aa
TRBV20-1	TRBJ1-1	NA	many	TGCAGTGCTAGAGATCAACCTTTCCTCGCTTTCTTT	CSARDQPFLAFF
TRBV11-2	TRBJ2-2	TRBD1	many	TGTGCCAGCAGCCCCAGAGACAGGGCGTGGGACACCGGGGAGCTGTTTTTT	CASSPRDRAWDTGELFF
TRBV14	TRBJ2-3	NA	few	TGTGCCAGCAGCCTCCGAACTTATACGCAGTATTTT	CASSLRTYTQYF
TRBV7-2	TRBJ1-2	NA	many	TGTGCCAGCAGCCCCTACCTGACAGGCGACTATGGCTACACCTTC	CASSPYLTGDYGYTF
TRBV10-3	TRBJ2-7	TRBD2	few	TGTGCCATCAGGGCCGGGAGGCCCCTTGACGAGCAGTACTTC	CAIRAGRPLDEQYF
TRBV30	TRBJ1-5	NA	few	TGTGCCTGGAGTGTACGGGCAGGGCAGCCCCAGCATTTT	CAWSVRAGQPQHF
TRBV12-3/TRBV12-4	TRBJ2-5	TRBD1	many	TGTGCCAGCAGATCGACAGGGGAGGAGACCCAGTACTTC	CASRSTGEETQYF
TRBV5-8	TRBJ2-1	TRBD2	many	TGTGCCAGCAACCCTGGGACTAGCGGGATAGACTACAATGAGCAGTTCTTC	CASNPGTSGIDYNEQFF
TRBV29-1	TRBJ2-2	NA	many	TGCAGCGCCTACCCTACAAGCGCCGGGGAGCTGTTTTTT	CSAYPTSAGELFF
TRBV18	TRBJ1-2	NA	many	TGTGCCAGCTCACCTATGGAGGGGACTTATGGCTACACCTTC	CASSPMEGTYGYTF
TRBV10-3	TRBJ2-5	TRBD1	few	TGTGCCATCAGTGAAGGACAGGGGGCTGGAGAGACCCAGTACTTC	CAISEGQGAGETQYF
TRBV7-6	TRBJ2-5	TRBD2	NA	TGTGCCAGCAGCTTAGTGGGGACTACGGGCCAAGAGACCCAGTACTTC	CASSLVGTTGQETQYF
TRBV10-1	TRBJ2-5	TRBD2	NA	TGCGCCAGCAGTGGTTGGACTAGCGGGAAAGAGACCCAGTACTTC	CASSGWTSGKETQYF
TRBV3-1	TRBJ2-7	NA	many	TGTGCCAGCAGCCAAGAGGCCGCTGGTTCCTACGAGCAGTACTTC	CASSQEAAGSYEQYF
TRBV5-1	TRBJ2-7	NA	many	TGCGCCAGCAGCTCCGCGACGGGGCAGGCCCAGGGCTCCTACGAGCAGTACTTC	CASSSATGQAQGSYEQYF
TRBV6-6	TRBJ1-3	NA	NA	TGTGCCAGCATCCCGGGCGGTCGGGGAAACACCATATATTTT	CASIPGGRGNTIYF
TRBV5-4	TRBJ2-5	TRBD2	few	TGTGCCAGCAGCAAGGGACTAGCGGGGGTACAAGAGACCCAGTACTTC	CASSKGLAGVQETQYF
TRBV20-1	TRBJ1-2	NA	many	TGCAGTGCTAGTTCAGTCGACTCGCGTAGTGACTACACCTTC	CSASSVDSRSDYTF
TRBV24-1	TRBJ2-3	TRBD1	NA	TGTGCCACCAGTGAGGGGACAGGGTCAACAGATACGCAGTATTTT	CATSEGTGSTDTQYF
TRBV12-2	TRBJ2-2	NA	many	TGTGCAAGTCGCTTTCTCCCGGTTCCCGCGAACACCGGGGAGCTGTTTTTT	CASRFLPVPANTGELFF
TRBV5-1	TRBJ1-6	NA	NA	TGCGCCAGCAGCTTGTCCGGGACAATCTATAATTCACCCCTCCACTTT	CASSLSGTIYNSPLHF
TRBV6-1	TRBJ2-7	TRBD1	NA	TGTGCCAGCAGTACCCGGACAGGGGGGTCCTACGAGCAGTACTTC	CASSTRTGGSYEQYF
TRBV30	TRBJ2-7	NA	many	TGTGCCTGGAGGGGGGACACCTACGAGCAGTACTTC	CAWRGDTYEQYF
TRBV19	TRBJ2-1	TRBD2	many	TGTGCCAGTAGTGGGGCGGGAGGAAATGAGCAGTTCTTC	CASSGAGGNEQFF
TRBV28	TRBJ2-7	TRBD2	many	TGTGCCAGCAGCTCCTCTAGCGGGAGTTGGTACGAGCAGTACTTC	CASSSSSGSWYEQYF
TRBV11-2	TRBJ2-5	TRBD2	many	TGTGCCAGCAGCTCCCGACTAGCGGGGGGCCCGTACCAAGAGACCCAGTACTTC	CASSSRLAGGPYQETQYF
TRBV5-6	TRBJ1-1	NA	many	TGTGCCAGCAGCTTGAAAGGATACACTGAAGCTTTCTTT	CASSLKGYTEAFF
TRBV20-1	TRBJ1-5	NA	many	TGCAGTGCTAGGGGGGATACGGGACCCAATCAGCCCCAGCATTTT	CSARGDTGPNQPQHF
TRBV5-1	TRBJ2-1	NA	few	TGCGCCAGCAGCTTGGCACCGAGTGGAAATGAGCAGTTCTTC	CASSLAPSGNEQFF